This TCR beta chain was recorded in a study of blood T cells in healthy people across ages. The overall study: Per every two T cells, about one barcoded beta molecule was captured by template switching.

With regard to this clonotype: The antigen remains unidentified.

The study, taken as a whole, reports: TCR beta diversity, measured per million T cells, fell in a roughly linear way with age.

The V and J ends lost 3 bases and 11 bases, in that order; junction bases with no gene match: 11. The CDR3 is made up of 14 amino acids. Germline lookup yields CDR1 MGHRA and CDR2 YSYEKL. Using a J-beta primer mix together with a sample-barcoded 5' primer, a second PCR was run for about 7 to 12 cycles. In TCRdb, the 5' RACE reads were re-called with MiXCR into one record per CDR3 protein. The table records around 990,000 distinct CDR3 sequences, about 25% of them present only once. This sample also belongs to another study, concerning T cells of mothers and their children. That report notes: During the second PCR, the M1S primer introduced sample barcodes along with 2-4 random nucleotides. Reads recorded for TCR beta CDR3 numbered over 9 million per mother and about 3 million per child.

The receptor was derived from a girl aged 2 to 10 in good health. The sample consisted of blood. V gene TRBV4-1 combines with J gene TRBJ2-5; 8 bases are shared with TRBD2. The CDR3 is CASSQRLAPGEQYF. DNA for the CDR3: TGCGCCAGCAGCCAGAGACTAGCGCCGGGGGAGCAGTACTTC.